The 20 T cell receptor beta chains reported below all come from one sample, sequenced in a study of blood T cell repertoires in COVID-19. The protocol was immunoSEQ multiplex PCR, while the TCRdb copy is restricted to in-frame clones and leaves out a portion. Among 250,000 or so clones listed, about 73% were seen once. The sequenced sample consisted of peripheral blood. The receptors here all came from a woman aged 80 or older with acute or convalescent COVID-19.

The rearrangement links TRBV5-1 to TRBJ2-3; 9 positions match TRBD2. Germline V lookup: CDR1 SGHRS, CDR2 YFSETQ. This CDR3 spans 19 amino acids. Unmatched junction bases numbered 17, after V lost 2 bases and J lost 4 bases. The CDR3, as DNA: TGCGCCAGCAGCTTTTCCCTACGGACTAGCGAGATTACACCAGATACGCAGTATTTT. It translates to CASSFSLRTSEITPDTQYF.

This clone is medium-sized in the sample. This rearrangement joins TRBV19 to TRBJ1-5; the match to TRBD1 covers 7 bases. Trimming took 3 bases from V and 9 from J; bases not matched to a gene: 11. The CDR3 extends over 15 amino acids. CDR1 and CDR2 from the germline V gene are LNHDA and SQIVND (reference sequence). This CDR3 is CASSIPTGLSWPQHF. The CDR3 bases are TGTGCCAGTAGTATCCCGACAGGGCTTAGTTGGCCCCAGCATTTT.

The chain employs TRBV6-2 or TRBV6-3 and TRBJ2-1, with TRBD2 matching 10 bases. This CDR3 has 18 residues. Germline loops: CDR1 MNHEY, CDR2 SVGEGT. The ends lost 2 bases at V and 3 bases at J; junction bases unmatched: 10. Here the CDR3 DNA reads TGTGCCAGCAGTTACCTAGGGCTAGCGGGAGTCCTCTACAATGAGCAGTTCTTC. This gives the protein CASSYLGLAGVLYNEQFF.

A few counts support this clone. This chain uses TRBV16 with TRBJ1-2, with D maybe TRBD1 (5 bases). V lost 0 bases, J lost 2 bases, and 7 bases lay in between. From germline, CDR1 is KGHSY and CDR2 FQNENV. There are 14 residues in the CDR3. CDR3 DNA sequence: TGTGCCAGCAGCCAATCGGCAGGGAACTATGGCTACACCTTC. Translated, it gives CASSQSAGNYGYTF.

This clone was counted between two and nine times. The chain recombines TRBV7-2 with TRBJ1-1; TRBD1 is a possible D gene (6 bases). The length of the CDR3 is 17 residues. The ends were cut back, 5 bases at V and 0 bases at J, with 19 bases in the middle. The germline gives CDR1 SGHTA, CDR2 FQGNSA. The CDR3 bases are TGTGCCAGCAGCAGCGGGGGGGGCAGGCACCTGAACACTGAAGCTTTCTTT. This codes for CASSSGGGRHLNTEAFF.

The CDR3 coding sequence is TGTGCCAGCAGTGAAAAAGGGGCCCGGGTTCAGCCCCAGCATTTT. It yields the protein CASSEKGARVQPQHF. This sequence joins TRBV6-1 and TRBJ1-5; TRBD1 might be the D (5 bases). Germline assignment: CDR1 MNHNS and CDR2 SASEGT. The CDR3 spans 15 residues. The germline V and J ends were trimmed by 2 bases and 6 bases, with 14 bases remaining between them.

The J gene is TRBJ2-5, the V gene TRBV28, with 7 positions matching TRBD1. J was trimmed by 1 base and V by 5 bases; bases with no gene match: 7. Germline CDR1 MDHEN, CDR2 SYDVKM. The CDR3 runs 15 residues. CDR3 region: CASSPTGTAQETQYF. In DNA, the CDR3 is TGTGCCAGCAGTCCCACCGGGACAGCCCAAGAGACCCAGTACTTC.

This chain connects TRBV7-8 to TRBJ1-3; 9 positions agree with TRBD1. The CDR3 length is 15 residues. Germline V CDR1 and CDR2: SGHVS, FQNEAQ. With 5 bases clipped from V and 4 bases from J, the junction kept 6 bases outside the gene matches. The CDR3 is CASSLGTGRGNTIYF. The DNA for the CDR3 is TGTGCCAGCAGCCTCGGGACAGGGAGGGGAAACACCATATATTTT.

The V gene is TRBV28, the J gene TRBJ2-1; the match to TRBD2 covers 7 bases. The length of the CDR3 is 15 residues. Trimming cost V 5 bases and J 3 bases; bases outside gene matches: 7. Germline loops: CDR1 MDHEN, CDR2 SYDVKM. The CDR3 DNA is TGTGCCAGCAGTCCTTTGGGACTATTCTACAATGAGCAGTTCTTC. Translation gives CASSPLGLFYNEQFF.

This clone appeared a few times. The rearrangement joins TRBV25-1 to TRBJ2-7, with 8 bases fitting TRBD1. This CDR3 has 16 amino acids. Looked up from germline, CDR1 is MGHDK and CDR2 is SYGVNS. V was clipped by 0 bases and J by 4 bases; unmatched bases: 8. In DNA, the CDR3 is TGTGCCAGCAGTGAATATTTGGCAGGGGGCAAGTACGAGCAGTACTTC. Translating gives CASSEYLAGGKYEQYF.

The V call is TRBV7-2, the J call TRBJ2-7; TRBD2 matches 11 bases. The CDR3 has 18 residues. The germline gives CDR1 SGHTA, CDR2 FQGNSA. V gave up 1 base and J gave up 3 bases; unmatched junction bases: 11. CDR3 nucleotides: TGTGCCAGCAGCTTAGGCCCGTTTACTAGCGGGGGTGGCTACGAGCAGTACTTC. Encoded protein: CASSLGPFTSGGGYEQYF. Together with reference TRBV7-2 and TRBJ2-7, the CDR3 gives the full variable domain: GAGVSQSPSNKVTEKGKDVELRCDPISGHTALYWYRQSLGQGLEFLIYFQGNSAPDKSGLPSDRFSAERTGGSVSTLTIQRTQQEDSAVYLCASSLGPFTSGGGYEQYFGPGTRLTVT.

This chain links TRBV6-1 with TRBJ1-1; D call uncertain. The germline gives CDR1 MNHNS, CDR2 SASEGT. The length of the CDR3 is 14 residues. V dropped 2 bases and J dropped 5 bases, with 12 bases sitting between them. CDR3 protein: CASSEPPVITEAFF. Written as DNA, the CDR3 is TGTGCCAGCAGTGAACCCCCAGTAATAACTGAAGCTTTCTTT.

This clone has a handful of counts. V is TRBV5-4 and J is TRBJ2-3; D ambiguous. This CDR3 region has 15 residues. V was clipped by 0 bases and J by 0 bases, with 8 bases between them. The V gene's germline CDR1 is SGHNT and CDR2 YYREEE (reference sequence). CDR3 loop: CASSLGAVSTDTQYF. CDR3 in DNA: TGTGCCAGCAGCTTGGGTGCAGTAAGCACAGATACGCAGTATTTT.

This clone came up once. The chain recombines TRBV6-1 with TRBJ1-3, with unresolved D. V lost 2 bases to trimming and J lost 3 bases, with 20 bases between them. Germline V gene data show CDR1 as MNHNS and CDR2 as SASEGT. The CDR3 runs to 18 residues. CDR3 DNA sequence: TGTGCCAGCAGTGAATATAGATGGTTTCAGACTGGTGGAAACACCATATATTTT. As protein: CASSEYRWFQTGGNTIYF.

This clone was detected a few times. One end of the junction is discordant with germline, which a read error may explain. This chain joins TRBV20-1 and TRBJ2-1; TRBD2 aligns across 8 bases. Germline CDR1 and CDR2: DFQATT and SNEGSKA (reference sequence). This CDR3 has 11 residues. This chain's CDR3 is CSARMGTSGIF. The CDR3 bases are TGCAGTGCTAGGATGGGGACTAGTGGGATCTTC.

The rearrangement uses TRBV4-1 and TRBJ1-5, with D possibly being TRBD1 (5 bases). The V gene lost 0 bases and the J gene lost 10 bases, with 10 bases spanning the gap. The germline V gene has CDR1 MGHRA and CDR2 YSYEKL. The CDR3 extends over 13 amino acids. The CDR3 coding sequence is TGCGCCAGCAGCCAAGAACTCCAGGGACCCCAGCATTTT. This encodes CASSQELQGPQHF.

The J gene is TRBJ1-3, the V gene TRBV18; no reliable D call. Between the trimmed V and J ends, which lost 6 bases and 1 base, there was a span of 7 bases. CDR1 is KGHSH and CDR2 is LQKENI in the germline V gene. The CDR3 has 13 residues. The chain's CDR3 is CASSPTSGNTIYF. The CDR3 DNA follows: TGTGCCAGCTCGCCCACTTCTGGAAACACCATATATTTT.

The chain links TRBV5-5 to TRBJ2-1; a possible D gene is TRBD2 (5 bases). The V end lost 0 bases, the J end lost 2 bases, and 9 bases lay between the germline ends. The CDR3 sequence is 15 residues long. Germline V lookup: CDR1 SGHKS, CDR2 YYEKEE (reference sequence). The CDR3 DNA is TGTGCCAGCAGCTTGGGAGGGATCGCCTACAATGAGCAGTTCTTC. Translating gives CASSLGGIAYNEQFF.

This chain joins TRBV6-1 and TRBJ1-5; possible D gene TRBD1, 5 bases. The CDR3 length is 15 residues. Germline-derived CDR1 and CDR2 are MNHNS and SASEGT. V was pared by 2 bases and J by 2 bases, with 10 bases between. The CDR3 DNA reads TGTGCCAGCAGTGAACCAGGGTTTCGCAATCAGCCCCAGCATTTT. This encodes CASSEPGFRNQPQHF.

V gene TRBV7-9 combines with J gene TRBJ2-7, with 14 bases matching TRBD2. The CDR3 is made up of 15 amino acids. J gave up 5 bases and V 3 bases, and 3 bases lay outside the gene matches. Germline-derived CDR1 and CDR2 are SEHNR and FQNEAQ (reference sequence). The CDR3 DNA follows: TGTGCCAGCAGCTTGATGGGACTAGCGGGGGACGAGCAGTACTTC. Residues: CASSLMGLAGDEQYF.